One sample yielded the 27 T cell receptor beta chains listed below, sequenced in a study of shared clonotypes between healthy human individuals. Sequencing used immunoSEQ multiplex PCR; TCRdb keeps in-frame clones, though not all of them. The repertoire holds some 2.3 million clones, with 93% as singletons. The sequenced sample was naive CD4+ T cells from PBMCs. Subset of the sample: CD45RA+ positively selected. These receptors came from a man between 18 and 29 years old in good health. Some clones in this sample may be carry-over from other donors' samples.

The chain links TRBV7-2 to TRBJ2-2; 12 positions agree with TRBD2. Germline CDR1 and CDR2: SGHTA and FQGNSA. V shed 0 bases, J shed 4 bases, and the junction held 12 bases outside the gene matches. The CDR3 covers 20 residues. The CDR3 loop is CASSLAVLGLAGPATGELFF. CDR3 nucleotides: TGTGCCAGCAGCTTAGCGGTTCTGGGACTAGCGGGCCCGGCCACCGGGGAGCTGTTTTTT.

The chain recombines TRBV4-2 with TRBJ2-1; D ambiguous. The germline gives CDR1 LGHNA, CDR2 YNFKEQ. Trimming shortened V by 0 bases and J by 2 bases, and 8 bases separated the two germline ends. This CDR3 comprises 15 residues. This CDR3 is CASSQESLPYNEQFF. The CDR3 region has the DNA TGTGCCAGCAGCCAAGAGTCCCTCCCCTACAATGAGCAGTTCTTC.

V gene TRBV14 combines with J gene TRBJ2-5; D may be TRBD2 (6 bases). V was clipped by 2 bases and J by 4 bases, with 14 bases between them. CDR1 is SGHDN, CDR2 FVKESK, per germline. This CDR3 is 15 amino acids long. Written as DNA, the CDR3 is TGTGCCAGCAGCCAATTTAGCGGCGATCTAGAGACCCAGTACTTC. It translates to CASSQFSGDLETQYF.

This chain joins TRBV5-1 and TRBJ1-2, with a tentative D call TRBD1 (5 bases). Germline CDR1 and CDR2: SGHRS and YFSETQ. The CDR3 totals 14 residues. V lost 4 bases to trimming and J lost 5 bases, with 15 bases between them. For the CDR3, the DNA is TGCGCCAGCAGCCCCACTACCCAGGGTTATGGCTACACCTTC. Translating gives CASSPTTQGYGYTF. Using reference TRBV5-1 and TRBJ1-2 for the parts outside the CDR3, the full variable domain is KAGVTQTPRYLIKTRGQQVTLSCSPISGHRSVSWYQQTPGQGLQFLFEYFSETQRNKGNFPGRFSGRQFSNSRSEMNVSTLELGDSALYLCASSPTTQGYGYTFGSGTRLTVV.

This rearrangement joins TRBV5-1 to TRBJ2-5; 11 bases are shared with TRBD1. Germline V gives CDR1 SGHRS, CDR2 YFSETQ. The V segment lost 3 bases and the J segment 1 base; nucleotides outside the gene matches: 5. CDR3 length: 16 residues. Here the CDR3 DNA reads TGCGCCAGCAGCTCCCGGGACAGGGGGTCCCAAGAGACCCAGTACTTC. Translating it yields CASSSRDRGSQETQYF.

The CDR3: CASSLGQGWNEQYF. The CDR3 DNA reads as TGCGCCAGCAGCTTGGGACAGGGATGGAACGAGCAGTACTTC. J is TRBJ2-7 and V is TRBV5-1, with 7 bases matching TRBD1. The CDR3 is made up of 14 amino acids. V dropped 0 bases and J dropped 5; count of bases not matched to a gene: 5. CDR1 and CDR2 from the germline V gene are SGHRS and YFSETQ.

As to this clone: At one end the junction does not follow the germline gene, possibly because of a read error. The V gene is TRBV29-1, the J gene TRBJ2-7; D tentatively fits TRBD1 or TRBD2 (5 bases each). CDR1 and CDR2 from the germline V gene are SQVTM and ANQGSEA. The CDR3 length is 14 residues. This CDR3 is CSVEGDRSSYGQYF. Written as DNA, the CDR3 is TGCAGCGTTGAAGGGGACCGTTCTTCCTACGGGCAGTACTTC.

The chain couples TRBV9 to TRBJ2-2; tentative D call: TRBD1 (5 bases). CDR3 length equals 14 residues. V lost 5 bases and J lost 0, with 8 bases in between. Germline lookup yields CDR1 SGDLS and CDR2 YYNGEE. The CDR3 coding sequence is TGTGCCAGCAGGACAGATTCGAACACCGGGGAGCTGTTTTTT. This translates into CASRTDSNTGELFF. Looking up the rest from reference TRBV9 and TRBJ2-2 gives the full variable domain: DSGVTQTPKHLITATGQRVTLRCSPRSGDLSVYWYQQSLDQGLQFLIQYYNGEERAKGNILERFSAQQFPDLHSELNLSSLELGDSALYFCASRTDSNTGELFFGEGSRLTVL.

This chain uses TRBV29-1 with TRBJ2-7; TRBD1 matches 10 bases. This CDR3 comprises 13 residues. J gave up 4 bases and V 6 bases, and 6 bases lay outside the gene matches. Germline CDR1 and CDR2: SQVTM and ANQGSEA. The CDR3 here is CSVVRDRGYEQYF. CDR3 nucleotides: TGCAGCGTCGTTCGGGACAGGGGTTACGAGCAGTACTTC.

The rearrangement joins TRBV11-3 to TRBJ1-3; the D gene is possibly TRBD1 (5 bases). The CDR3 sequence is 15 residues long. V shed 1 base and J shed 0 bases, with 7 bases lying between them. Per the germline V gene, CDR1 is SGHNT and CDR2 is YENEEA. CDR3 in DNA: TGTGCCAGCAGCTTAGGACAGAACTCTGGAAACACCATATATTTT. This gives the protein CASSLGQNSGNTIYF.

The chain couples TRBV5-4 to TRBJ1-5, with 10 bases that match TRBD1. Germline V gene sequence: CDR1 SGHNT, CDR2 YYREEE (reference sequence). There are 17 residues in the CDR3. The ends lost 4 bases at V and 2 bases at J; junction bases unmatched: 9. CDR3 amino acids: CASSPAPGTGGNQPQHF. As DNA, the CDR3 is TGTGCCAGCAGCCCAGCGCCCGGGACAGGGGGCAATCAGCCCCAGCATTTT.

The V gene is TRBV28, the J gene TRBJ2-3; the D call may be TRBD1 or TRBD2 (5 bases each). V gave up 4 bases and J gave up 5 bases, with 22 bases separating them. CDR3 size: 17 residues. Germline-derived CDR1 and CDR2 are MDHEN and SYDVKM. The CDR3 sequence: CASSYQGRGAEVDTQYF. In DNA form, the CDR3 reads TGTGCCAGCAGTTACCAGGGTCGAGGGGCTGAAGTAGATACGCAGTATTTT.

This chain links TRBV7-2 with TRBJ2-1, with no clear D. Germline CDR1 SGHTA, CDR2 FQGNSA. V lost 1 base and J 0 bases, leaving 7 bases between the germline ends. This CDR3 region has 15 residues. The CDR3 loop reads CASSLEWGSYNEQFF. The CDR3 coding sequence is TGTGCCAGCAGCTTAGAGTGGGGCTCCTACAATGAGCAGTTCTTC.

The V and J genes are TRBV4-2 and TRBJ2-3, with D perhaps TRBD2 (6 bases). The CDR3 spans 16 residues. Looked up from germline, CDR1 is LGHNA and CDR2 is YNFKEQ. V was shortened by 4 bases and J by 1 base, with 15 bases between the two germline ends. CDR3 bases: TGTGCCAGCAGCCCACTTAGCGGAAAGGGCACAGATACGCAGTATTTT. This translates into CASSPLSGKGTDTQYF.

The CDR3 loop is CASTVMSLTANTEAFF. Here the CDR3 DNA reads TGTGCCAGCACCGTCATGTCCCTTACTGCTAACACTGAAGCTTTCTTT. The V gene is TRBV28, the J gene TRBJ1-1, with unresolved D. V was shortened by 7 bases and J by 2 bases, with 20 bases between the two germline ends. The CDR3 is 16 residues long. Germline V CDR1 and CDR2: MDHEN, SYDVKM.

The V and J genes are TRBV18 and TRBJ2-2; D is uncertain. Germline V lookup: CDR1 KGHSH, CDR2 LQKENI. Trimming took 3 bases from V and 2 from J, leaving 16 bases between them. CDR3 length: 17 amino acids. The CDR3 DNA reads TGTGCCAGCTCACCTGGTCTAACAGAGAGAAACACCGGGGAGCTGTTTTTT. Its translation is CASSPGLTERNTGELFF. The whole variable domain, filled in from reference TRBV18 and TRBJ2-2, reads NAGVMQNPRHLVRRRGQEARLRCSPMKGHSHVYWYRQLPEEGLKFMVYLQKENIIDESGMPKERFSAEFPKEGPSILRIQQVVRGDSAAYFCASSPGLTERNTGELFFGEGSRLTVL.

J is TRBJ2-2 and V is TRBV9, with D perhaps TRBD2 (6 bases). Germline V gene lookup returns CDR1 SGDLS and CDR2 YYNGEE. This CDR3 spans 15 amino acids. V lost 4 bases and J lost 4, with 14 bases in between. The CDR3 DNA follows: TGTGCCAGCAGCCGGGACTCCTCCCCCACCGGGGAGCTGTTTTTT. Translating it yields CASSRDSSPTGELFF.

The chain recombines TRBV7-6 with TRBJ1-1; D gene unclear. This CDR3 contains 14 residues. The V and J ends lost 1 base and 3 bases respectively, with 9 bases between them. The germline CDR1 and CDR2 sequences are SGHVS and FNYEAQ. CDR3 DNA: TGTGCCAGCAGCTTAGGCTTGAGCTACACTGAAGCTTTCTTT. Protein: CASSLGLSYTEAFF.

Concerning this clone itself: The junction and the germline gene differ at one end; a read error may be behind it. This chain links TRBV5-6 with TRBJ2-7; either TRBD1 or TRBD2 may fit D (6 bases each). The CDR3 covers 14 residues. The germline CDR1 and CDR2 sequences are SGHDT and YYEEEE. CDR3 DNA sequence: TGTGCCAGCAACTTGGGTACGGGGGCCAGAGAGCAGTACTTC. Encoded protein: CASNLGTGAREQYF.

The rearrangement uses TRBV5-1 and TRBJ2-3; either TRBD1 or TRBD2 may supply D (5 bases each). This CDR3 contains 17 residues. V was clipped by 4 bases and J by 0 bases, with 18 bases between them. The germline CDR1 and CDR2 sequences are SGHRS and YFSETQ. The CDR3 is CASSRDGSDASTDTQYF. CDR3 coding DNA: TGCGCCAGCAGCCGGGACGGCAGTGACGCTAGCACAGATACGCAGTATTTT.

The gene calls are TRBV5-1 and TRBJ1-4, with D possibly being TRBD1 (5 bases). CDR1 is SGHRS and CDR2 is YFSETQ in the germline V gene. The CDR3 is 13 residues long. The V end lost 1 base, the J end lost 7 bases, and 8 bases lay between the germline ends. The CDR3 loop is CASSLIGGEKLFF. The CDR3 DNA follows: TGCGCCAGCAGCTTGATCGGGGGTGAAAAACTGTTTTTT.

The rearrangement joins TRBV7-2 to TRBJ2-7; 10 positions match TRBD2. The CDR3 loop spans 15 amino acids. Trimming cost V 1 base and J 3 bases; bases outside gene matches: 3. The germline CDR1 and CDR2 sequences are SGHTA and FQGNSA. In DNA form, the CDR3 reads TGTGCCAGCAGCTTAGGAGGGACTAGCGACTACGAGCAGTACTTC. It is translated as CASSLGGTSDYEQYF.

The chain uses TRBV7-3 and TRBJ2-3; D ambiguous. Trimming removed 5 bases at V and 4 bases at J, with 13 bases between. The germline V gene has CDR1 SGHTA and CDR2 FQGTGA. The CDR3 consists of 14 residues. The DNA for the CDR3 is TGTGCCAGCAGCCCCTTAGGCCCTCCAGATACGCAGTATTTT. It is translated as CASSPLGPPDTQYF.

V gene TRBV18 combines with J gene TRBJ2-2; possible D gene TRBD2, 6 bases. This CDR3 contains 14 residues. Trimming left V 3 bases short and J 6 bases short, with 11 bases between. From germline, CDR1 is KGHSH and CDR2 LQKENI. Written as DNA, the CDR3 is TGTGCCAGCTCACCGGGACTTACAGCCGGGGAGCTGTTTTTT. It yields the protein CASSPGLTAGELFF.

This chain links TRBV10-1 with TRBJ2-4; weak D call: TRBD2 (6 bases). V was pared by 6 bases and J by 9 bases, with 12 bases between. Germline CDR1 WNHNN, CDR2 SYGVQD (reference sequence). The CDR3 runs 12 residues. For the CDR3, the DNA is TGCGCCAGCAGGGCTAGCGTGGGCATTCAGTACTTC. Amino acids: CASRASVGIQYF.

J is TRBJ1-5 and V is TRBV5-6; D unresolved. Germline loops: CDR1 SGHDT, CDR2 YYEEEE. CDR3 size: 17 residues. V was shortened by 0 bases and J by 3 bases, with 16 bases between the two germline ends. CDR3 in amino acids: CASSLVHLRRINQPQHF. DNA for the CDR3: TGTGCCAGCAGCTTGGTACACCTCCGGAGGATCAATCAGCCCCAGCATTTT.

The CDR3 is CASIGPGANVLTF. Here the CDR3 DNA reads TGCGCCAGCATCGGTCCTGGGGCCAACGTCCTGACTTTC. The rearrangement uses TRBV5-1 and TRBJ2-6; D gene uncertain. The CDR3 loop spans 13 amino acids. Trimming stripped 6 bases from V and 2 bases from J, with 6 bases between. CDR1 and CDR2 (germline): SGHRS, YFSETQ.